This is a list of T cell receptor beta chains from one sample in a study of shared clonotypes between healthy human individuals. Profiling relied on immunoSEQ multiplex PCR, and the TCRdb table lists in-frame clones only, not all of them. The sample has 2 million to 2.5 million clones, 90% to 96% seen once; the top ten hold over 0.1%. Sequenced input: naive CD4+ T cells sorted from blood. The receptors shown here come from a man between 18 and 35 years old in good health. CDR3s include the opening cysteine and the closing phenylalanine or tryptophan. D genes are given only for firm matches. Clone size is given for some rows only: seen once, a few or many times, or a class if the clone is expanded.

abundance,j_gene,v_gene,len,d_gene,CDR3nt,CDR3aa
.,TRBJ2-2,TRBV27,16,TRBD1,TGTGCCAGCAGTCCCATTGCAGGGGGATTAACCGGGGAGCTGTTTTTT,CASSPIAGGLTGELFF
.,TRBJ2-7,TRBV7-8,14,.,TGTGCCAGCAGATCTCCCTGGACTGGCTACGAGCAGTACTTC,CASRSPWTGYEQYF
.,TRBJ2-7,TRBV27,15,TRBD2,TGTGCCAGCAGTTTAAGCCTAGCGGGGGTCTACGAGCAGTACTTC,CASSLSLAGVYEQYF
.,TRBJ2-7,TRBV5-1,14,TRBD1,TGCGCCAGCAGCTCAGGGACAGTCTCCTACGAGCAGTACTTC,CASSSGTVSYEQYF
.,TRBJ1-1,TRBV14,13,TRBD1,TGTGCCAGCAGCGGACAGGCGAACACTGAAGCTTTCTTT,CASSGQANTEAFF
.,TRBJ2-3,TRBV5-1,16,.,TGCGCCAGCAGCTTGGTACCAGCGAGATCCACAGATACGCAGTATTTT,CASSLVPARSTDTQYF
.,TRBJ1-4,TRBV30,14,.,TGTGCCTGGAGTGTGATGGGGATCAACGAAAAACTGTTTTTT,CAWSVMGINEKLFF
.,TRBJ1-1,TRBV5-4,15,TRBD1,TGTGCCAGCAGCTCTTACAGGGGCTTTAACACTGAAGCTTTCTTT,CASSSYRGFNTEAFF
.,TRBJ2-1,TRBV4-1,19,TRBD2,TGCGCCAGCAGCCAAGACAGGGCTAGCGGGGGTAGCTCCTACAATGAGCAGTTCTTC,CASSQDRASGGSSYNEQFF
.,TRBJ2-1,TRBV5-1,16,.,TGCGCCAGCAGCTTGCCCGGGGCCCTCTCCTACAATGAGCAGTTCTTC,CASSLPGALSYNEQFF
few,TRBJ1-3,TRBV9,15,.,TGTGCCAGCAGCCCCCAGGGGAGCTCTGGAAACACCATATATTTT,CASSPQGSSGNTIYF
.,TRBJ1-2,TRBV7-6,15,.,TGTGCCAGCAGCTTAGTCCCAGGGATCGGCTATGGCTACACCTTC,CASSLVPGIGYGYTF
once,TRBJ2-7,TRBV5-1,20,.,TGCGCCAGCAGCTTGGCGTCTAGCTTCGGGGGAGCCCCGAACTCCTACGAGCAGTACTTC,CASSLASSFGGAPNSYEQYF
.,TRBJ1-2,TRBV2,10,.,TGTGCCAGCAGTCATGACAGCTACACCTTC,CASSHDSYTF
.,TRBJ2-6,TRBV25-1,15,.,TGTGCCAGCAGTGATTTTACCGGAGGGGCCAACGTCCTGACTTTC,CASSDFTGGANVLTF
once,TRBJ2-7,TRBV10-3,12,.,TGTGCCATCAGTTCAGGGTTTGACGAGCAGTACTTC,CAISSGFDEQYF
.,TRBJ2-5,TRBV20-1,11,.,TGCAGTGCTAGTTCCAGCGGGACCCAGTACTTC,CSASSSGTQYF
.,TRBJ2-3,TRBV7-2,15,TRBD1,TGTGCCAGCAGCTACTCCGGGACAGTCACAGATACGCAGTATTTT,CASSYSGTVTDTQYF
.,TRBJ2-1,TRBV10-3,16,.,TGTGCCATCCGGGCAGAATCGGGAGCCTCCTACAATGAGCAGTTCTTC,CAIRAESGASYNEQFF
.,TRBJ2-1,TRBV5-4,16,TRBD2,TGTGCCAGCAGCTTTGCGCCGAGCGGGGGTTACAATGAGCAGTTCTTC,CASSFAPSGGYNEQFF
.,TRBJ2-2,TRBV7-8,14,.,TGTGCCAGCAGCTTGGGGGGTTACACCGGGGAGCTGTTTTTT,CASSLGGYTGELFF
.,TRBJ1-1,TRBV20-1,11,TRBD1,TGCAGTGCGAGGACAGGCCCTGAAGCTTTCTTT,CSARTGPEAFF
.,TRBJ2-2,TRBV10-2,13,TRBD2,TGCGCCAGCAATCTAGCGGACACCGGGGAGCTGTTTTTT,CASNLADTGELFF
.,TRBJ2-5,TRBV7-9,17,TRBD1,TGTGCCAGCAGCTTAGGAGGGGAGGGACAGGGCCGGGAGACCCAGTACTTC,CASSLGGEGQGRETQYF
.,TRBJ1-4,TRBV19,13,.,TGTGCCAGCTCAAGACAATATAATGAAAAACTGTTTTTT,CASSRQYNEKLFF
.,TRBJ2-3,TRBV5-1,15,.,TGCGCCAGCAGCTTGGAGGTAGCGGCCACAGATACGCAGTATTTT,CASSLEVAATDTQYF
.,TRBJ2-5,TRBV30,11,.,TGTGCCTGGAGTCTCGGAGAGACCCAGTACTTC,CAWSLGETQYF
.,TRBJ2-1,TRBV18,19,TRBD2,TGTGCCAGCTCACCACTTATTCGGTCTAGCGGGAGCTCCTACAATGAGCAGTTCTTC,CASSPLIRSSGSSYNEQFF
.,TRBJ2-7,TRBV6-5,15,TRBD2,TGTGCCAGCAGCAATAGCGGGGCCGCAAAGAGGGAGCAGTACTTC,CASSNSGAAKREQYF
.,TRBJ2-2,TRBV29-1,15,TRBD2,TGCAGCGTTAAGACTAGCGGTACGAACACCGGGGAGCTGTTTTTT,CSVKTSGTNTGELFF
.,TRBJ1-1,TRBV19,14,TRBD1,TGTGCCAGTAGTATAGGGGGGACAGGGGTTGAAGCTTTCTTT,CASSIGGTGVEAFF
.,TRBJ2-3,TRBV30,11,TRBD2,TGTGGCCTAGCGGTCACAGATACGCAGTATTTT,CGLAVTDTQYF
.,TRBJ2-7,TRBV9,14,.,TGTGCCAGCAGCGTAGCCGAGGGTTCCTACGAGCAGTACTTC,CASSVAEGSYEQYF
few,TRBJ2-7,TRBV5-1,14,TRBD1,TGCGCCAGCAGCTTGGGGGGACAGGGGAACGAGCAGTACTTC,CASSLGGQGNEQYF
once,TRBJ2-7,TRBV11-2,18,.,TGTGCCAGCAGTTTAAGTGGTGGGGTAGGAGTCCTCCTCTACGAGCAGTACTTC,CASSLSGGVGVLLYEQYF
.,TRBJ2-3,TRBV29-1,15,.,TGCAGCGTTGTGCTGGACTGGACCGCTCCATCTACGCAGTATTTT,CSVVLDWTAPSTQYF
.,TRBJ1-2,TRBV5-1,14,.,TGCGCCAGCAGCTTGTACGAGGGGAACTATGGCTACACCTTC,CASSLYEGNYGYTF
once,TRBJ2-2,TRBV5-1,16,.,TGCGCCAGCAGAAAAACCAACGGAGGGAACACCGGGGAGCTGTTTTTT,CASRKTNGGNTGELFF
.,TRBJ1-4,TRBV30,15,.,TGTGCCTGGAGGCAAAACCTGGGATACAATGAGGAACTGTTTTTT,CAWRQNLGYNEELFF
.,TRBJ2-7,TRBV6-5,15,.,TGTGCCAGCAGTTACTCGTTCGTAGGGACCTACGAGCAGTACTTC,CASSYSFVGTYEQYF
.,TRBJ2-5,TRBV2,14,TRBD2,TGTGCCAGCAGCGCCTCCCGGGAGGGGGAGACCCAGTACTTC,CASSASREGETQYF
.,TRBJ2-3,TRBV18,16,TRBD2,TGTGCCAGCTCACCAACACGGCAGGGAGGGACAGATACGCAGTATTTT,CASSPTRQGGTDTQYF
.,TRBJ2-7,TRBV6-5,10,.,TGTGCCAGCGGTTTCAACGAGCAGTACTTC,CASGFNEQYF
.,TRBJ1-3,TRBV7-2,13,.,TGTGCCAGCAGCTCCTACAGCGGAAACACCATATATTTT,CASSSYSGNTIYF
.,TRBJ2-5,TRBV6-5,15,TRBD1,TGTGCCAGCAGGTCGACAGGGGGCGCGGGAGAGACCCAGTACTTC,CASRSTGGAGETQYF
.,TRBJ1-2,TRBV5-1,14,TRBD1,TGCGCCAGCAGCTTGGAAGGACAGGGTGGTGGCTACACCTTC,CASSLEGQGGGYTF
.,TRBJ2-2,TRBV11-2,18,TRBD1,TGTGCCAGCACCCAGGACAGGCTGGGGAAAACCAACACCGGGGAGCTGTTTTTT,CASTQDRLGKTNTGELFF
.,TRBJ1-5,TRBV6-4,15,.,TGTGCCAGCAGTCCGTCTGAGAGTTCGTCGCAGCCCCAGCATTTT,CASSPSESSSQPQHF
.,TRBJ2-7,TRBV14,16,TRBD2,TGTGCCAGCAGCCACTCCAAGGGGCGGGGGAACTACGAGCAGTACTTC,CASSHSKGRGNYEQYF
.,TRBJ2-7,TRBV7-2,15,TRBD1,TGTGCCAGCAGCTTAACTAGGACAGGCCGCTACGAGCAGTACTTC,CASSLTRTGRYEQYF
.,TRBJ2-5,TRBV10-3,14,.,TGTGCCATCAGTGGCGGGGACCTCGGGGGGACCCAGTACTTC,CAISGGDLGGTQYF
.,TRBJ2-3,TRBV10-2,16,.,TGCGCCAGCAGTGAGTACACTCCTTTTACCACAGATACGCAGTATTTT,CASSEYTPFTTDTQYF
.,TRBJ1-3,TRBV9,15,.,TGTGCCAGCAGCGTCTACATCAACTCTGGAAACACCATATATTTT,CASSVYINSGNTIYF
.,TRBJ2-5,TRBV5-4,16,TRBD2,TGTGCCAGCAGCTTTGGACTAGCGGGGGTACAAGAGACCCAGTACTTC,CASSFGLAGVQETQYF
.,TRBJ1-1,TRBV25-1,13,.,TGTGCCAGCAGAGATACTACGAACACTGAAGCTTTCTTT,CASRDTTNTEAFF
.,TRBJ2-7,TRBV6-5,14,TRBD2,TGTGCCAGCAGTTACAACGGGGGGGACTCCGAGCAGTACTTC,CASSYNGGDSEQYF
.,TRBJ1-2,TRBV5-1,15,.,TGCGCCAGCAGGGGGCTGTCCCGGGACATTTATGGCTACACCTTC,CASRGLSRDIYGYTF
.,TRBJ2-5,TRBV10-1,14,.,TGCGCCAGCAGTGAGTCCACAGGGAAAGAGACCCAGTACTTC,CASSESTGKETQYF